A selection of T cell receptor beta chains follows, all from one sample in a study of shared clonotypes between healthy human individuals. Here immunoSEQ multiplex PCR was the method, and the copy in TCRdb shows in-frame clones only, minus some. The table includes about 2 million clones, roughly 94% detected once. The sequenced material came from naive CD8+ T cells sorted from blood. The receptor source for this set is a young man in good health. Each CDR3 is given with its conserved first and last residue. The D gene is left open where the match is weak. Clone size is shown for a subset of rows, as once, few, many or a class of expanded clone.

>TRBV28|TRBD2|NA|TRBJ2-3
CASSLETSGRSTSTDTQYF
TGTGCCAGCAGTCTGGAGACTAGCGGGAGGTCGACTAGCACAGATACGCAGTATTTT
>TRBV6-5|NA|once|TRBJ2-7
CASSQGGLDEQYF
TGTGCCAGCAGCCAGGGGGGGTTGGACGAGCAGTACTTC
>TRBV27|TRBD2|NA|TRBJ2-1
CASSTGTSSYNEQFF
TGTGCCAGCAGTACCGGGACTAGCTCCTACAATGAGCAGTTCTTC
>TRBV7-9|TRBD1|NA|TRBJ2-5
CASSEPGQGLYQETQYF
TGTGCCAGCAGCGAACCGGGACAGGGGCTGTACCAAGAGACCCAGTACTTC
>TRBV4-1|NA|NA|TRBJ1-5
CASSQIGGEQPQHF
TGCGCCAGCAGCCAAATCGGGGGGGAGCAGCCCCAGCATTTT
>TRBV6-6|NA|NA|TRBJ2-7
CASSYGGAGREEQYF
TGTGCCAGCAGTTACGGGGGAGCGGGCCGGGAGGAGCAGTACTTC
>TRBV28|TRBD1|NA|TRBJ1-2
CASMTGEGYTF
TGTGCCAGCATGACAGGGGAGGGCTACACCTTC
>TRBV10-1|NA|NA|TRBJ1-1
CASSDNDSRRAFF
TGCGCCAGCAGTGACAACGACAGTAGAAGGGCTTTCTTT
>TRBV5-6|TRBD1|NA|TRBJ2-7
CASSEDRELLSYEQYF
TGTGCCAGCAGCGAGGACAGGGAGTTGTTGAGCTACGAGCAGTACTTC
>TRBV10-3|TRBD1|once|TRBJ2-7
CAISGETGGTSYEQYF
TGTGCCATCAGTGGGGAGACAGGGGGCACCTCCTACGAGCAGTACTTC
>TRBV18|NA|NA|TRBJ1-1
CASSPPRGEGTEAFF
TGTGCCAGCTCACCACCGCGGGGGGAGGGGACTGAAGCTTTCTTT
>TRBV7-9|NA|NA|TRBJ2-1
CASSSGGEQFF
TGTGCCAGCAGCTCAGGAGGGGAGCAGTTCTTC
>TRBV6-5|NA|once|TRBJ2-7
CASSPGRFEQYF
TGTGCCAGCAGTCCCGGGCGGTTCGAGCAGTACTTC
>TRBV5-6|NA|NA|TRBJ2-3
CASSPATNTDTQYF
TGTGCCAGCAGCCCGGCCACCAACACAGATACGCAGTATTTT
>TRBV7-2|TRBD2|NA|TRBJ2-7
CASSPPGLGVEQYF
TGTGCCAGCAGCCCCCCGGGACTAGGTGTCGAGCAGTACTTC
>TRBV19|NA|NA|TRBJ1-1
CASSIHRAVEAFF
TGTGCCAGTAGTATACACAGGGCTGTTGAAGCTTTCTTT
>TRBV5-6|NA|NA|TRBJ2-7
CASSQGQWYEQYF
TGTGCCAGCAGCCAGGGACAATGGTACGAGCAGTACTTC
>TRBV29-1|NA|NA|TRBJ1-6
CSVLDAGHNSPLHF
TGCAGCGTCTTGGACGCCGGCCATAATTCACCCCTCCACTTT
>TRBV6-6|NA|NA|TRBJ1-6
CASSSKSSYNSPLHF
TGTGCCAGCAGTTCAAAGAGCTCCTATAATTCACCCCTCCACTTT
>TRBV5-5|NA|NA|TRBJ2-1
CASRDGVAFNSYNEQFF
TGTGCCAGCAGGGACGGCGTAGCGTTTAACTCCTACAATGAGCAGTTCTTC
>TRBV30|NA|NA|TRBJ2-7
CAWDYWGSGLGEQYF
TGTGCCTGGGACTACTGGGGTTCGGGACTTGGCGAGCAGTACTTC
>TRBV27|TRBD2|NA|TRBJ2-3
CASSLASGDSDTQYF
TGTGCCAGCAGTTTGGCTAGCGGGGACTCAGATACGCAGTATTTT
>TRBV27|NA|NA|TRBJ2-7
CASSYDISHEQYF
TGTGCCAGCAGTTATGACATTTCACACGAGCAGTACTTC
>TRBV6-5|TRBD1|NA|TRBJ1-2
CASSADRANYGYTF
TGTGCCAGCAGTGCAGACAGGGCTAACTATGGCTACACCTTC
>TRBV19|TRBD1|NA|TRBJ1-1
CASTLDPGQVNTEAFF
TGTGCCAGTACCCTAGATCCGGGACAGGTAAACACTGAAGCTTTCTTT
>TRBV9|TRBD2|NA|TRBJ2-7
CASSVFMTSNSYEQYF
TGTGCCAGCAGCGTGTTCATGACTAGCAACTCCTACGAGCAGTACTTC
>TRBV9|TRBD1|NA|TRBJ2-7
CASSVEAGGRDEQYF
TGTGCCAGCAGCGTAGAGGCAGGGGGCCGGGACGAGCAGTACTTC
>TRBV20-1|NA|NA|TRBJ1-2
CSASLNGYTF
TGCAGTGCTAGCCTGAATGGCTACACCTTC
>TRBV30|NA|NA|TRBJ1-4
CAWSVGREGDEKLFF
TGTGCCTGGAGTGTGGGACGGGAAGGGGATGAAAAACTGTTTTTT
>TRBV11-2|NA|NA|TRBJ1-2
CASSFYRQGYTF
TGTGCCAGCAGCTTCTACCGACAGGGCTACACCTTC
>TRBV7-9|TRBD2|NA|TRBJ2-5
CASSLRIAGAQETQYF
TGTGCCAGCAGCTTGAGGATAGCGGGGGCCCAAGAGACCCAGTACTTC
>TRBV6-5|TRBD1|NA|TRBJ1-2
CASTQGADGYTF
TGTGCCAGCACTCAGGGGGCGGATGGCTACACCTTC
>TRBV7-6|TRBD2|NA|TRBJ2-3
CASSLGLAGDTQYF
TGTGCCAGCAGCCTTGGACTAGCGGGGGATACGCAGTATTTT
>TRBV27|TRBD1|NA|TRBJ2-7
CASSFTGGISYEQYF
TGTGCCAGCAGTTTTACAGGGGGGATCTCCTACGAGCAGTACTTC
>TRBV25-1|TRBD1|NA|TRBJ1-2
CASSLGTERRGYTF
TGTGCCAGCAGTCTGGGGACAGAGAGAAGAGGCTACACCTTC
>TRBV27|NA|NA|TRBJ2-3
CASSWDQHTDTQYF
TGTGCCAGCAGCTGGGACCAGCACACAGATACGCAGTATTTT
>TRBV29-1|NA|NA|TRBJ1-3
CSVEDWAGASSGNTIYF
TGCAGCGTTGAAGATTGGGCAGGGGCGAGCTCTGGAAACACCATATATTTT
>TRBV4-1|NA|NA|TRBJ1-1
CASSHPGTLNTEAFF
TGCGCCAGCAGCCATCCCGGGACCCTGAACACTGAAGCTTTCTTT
>TRBV7-8|NA|NA|TRBJ2-1
CASSPSSGLDEQFF
TGTGCCAGCAGCCCTTCTTCGGGGCTCGATGAGCAGTTCTTC
>TRBV30|TRBD1|NA|TRBJ2-7
CAGTGTGVSYEQYF
TGTGCCGGAACCGGGACAGGGGTCTCCTACGAGCAGTACTTC
>TRBV6-6|NA|NA|TRBJ2-3
CASSSANLNTDTQYF
TGTGCCAGCAGTTCGGCAAACCTTAACACAGATACGCAGTATTTT
>TRBV10-3|TRBD2|NA|TRBJ2-3
CAISEFGRRTSLPDTQYF
TGTGCCATCAGTGAGTTCGGGAGACGGACTAGTTTACCAGATACGCAGTATTTT
>TRBV12-5|NA|NA|TRBJ1-1
CASGLGTVNTEAFF
TGTGCTAGTGGTTTGGGGACAGTTAACACTGAAGCTTTCTTT
>TRBV6-1|NA|NA|TRBJ2-7
CASSEVGEGYEQYF
TGTGCCAGCAGTGAAGTTGGGGAAGGCTACGAGCAGTACTTC
>TRBV27|TRBD1|NA|TRBJ2-2
CASSLGQGSTGELFF
TGTGCCAGCAGTTTAGGACAGGGCTCCACCGGGGAGCTGTTTTTT
>TRBV6-5|NA|NA|TRBJ2-3
CASSYSTGPDTQYF
TGTGCCAGCAGTTACTCGACAGGCCCAGATACGCAGTATTTT
>TRBV27|TRBD1|NA|TRBJ2-7
CASSFSHPGQGIYEQYF
TGTGCCAGCAGTTTCTCCCATCCGGGACAGGGGATCTACGAGCAGTACTTC
>TRBV5-6|TRBD1|NA|TRBJ1-1
CASSLEGQGIDTEAFF
TGTGCCAGCAGCTTGGAAGGACAGGGGATCGACACTGAAGCTTTCTTT
>TRBV9|TRBD1|NA|TRBJ2-2
CASSAGQGNTGELFF
TGTGCCAGCAGTGCCGGACAGGGGAACACCGGGGAGCTGTTTTTT
>TRBV4-1|TRBD1|NA|TRBJ2-7
CASSQVGTGGEQYF
TGCGCCAGCAGCCAAGTCGGGACAGGGGGCGAGCAGTACTTC
>TRBV10-3|TRBD1|NA|TRBJ2-5
CAISEDRDETQYF
TGTGCCATCAGTGAGGACAGGGACGAGACCCAGTACTTC